This paragraph covers one T cell receptor beta chain sequence. Antigen: not known. Sequencing used immunoSEQ multiplex PCR; TCRdb keeps in-frame clones, though not all of them. The sample comprises around 74,000 clones, roughly 90% of which are singletons, and around 2.4% rests with the top ten. The CDR3 sequence is 15 residues long. Trimming cost V 4 bases and J 2 bases, with 15 bases left between them. Germline V CDR1 and CDR2: SGHVS, FNYEAQ. This specimen belongs to a study of OX40 agonist ivuxolimab in advanced cancers. Across the study: Dose-escalation patients suffered from hepatocellular carcinoma, melanoma, renal cell or head and neck cancer. General study findings and limits: More expanded clones were found, on average, in CD8+ than in CD4+ T cells.

Sampling times: baseline, cycle 4 day 1, cycle 7 day 1. This chain connects TRBV7-6 to TRBJ2-7, with a possible D match to TRBD1 (5 bases). Sequencing was performed on CD4+ or CD8+ T cells sorted from blood, taken in a trial of the OX40 agonist ivuxolimab. The clonotype was recovered from an adult with an advanced solid tumor such as melanoma, head and neck, liver or kidney cancer. The DNA for the CDR3 is TGTGCCAGCAGCTCGTGGAAGGACAAAGCCTACGAGCAGTACTTC. Protein product: CASSSWKDKAYEQYF.